A selection of T cell receptor beta chains follows, all from one sample in a study of T cells in Graves' hyperthyroidism and ophthalmopathy. TCRdb reprocessed the multiplex PCR reads via MiXCR and lists one record per CDR3 protein. The sample shows hundreds of thousands of distinct CDR3 sequences, approximately 19% of them seen only once. The sample comprised blood. The receptors shown here come from a man aged 50-60 years with Graves' ophthalmopathy. Each CDR3 is given with its conserved first and last residue. The order of the fields is V gene, D gene, J gene, clone size, CDR3 protein, CDR3 DNA. D genes are given only for firm matches. The listing skips clone size in some rows; elsewhere it reads once, few, many or a size class.

v_call: TRBV7-9; d_call: TRBD1; j_call: TRBJ2-5; clone_size: .; cdr3_aa: CASSLMGQVPQETQYF; cdr3_nt: TGTGCCAGCAGCTTAATGGGACAGGTGCCCCAAGAGACCCAGTACTTC
v_call: TRBV14; d_call: TRBD2; j_call: TRBJ2-1; clone_size: few; cdr3_aa: CASSRGGNEQFF; cdr3_nt: TGTGCCAGCAGCCGGGGGGGGAATGAGCAGTTCTTC
v_call: TRBV2; d_call: TRBD1; j_call: TRBJ1-4; clone_size: few; cdr3_aa: CASSPGQEVNEKLFF; cdr3_nt: TGTGCCAGCAGTCCAGGACAGGAGGTTAATGAAAAACTGTTTTTT
v_call: TRBV7-3; d_call: TRBD1; j_call: TRBJ2-7; clone_size: many; cdr3_aa: CASSPSGQGFSGEQYF; cdr3_nt: TGTGCCAGCAGCCCTTCGGGACAGGGATTCTCGGGAGAGCAGTACTTC
v_call: TRBV12-3/TRBV12-4; d_call: .; j_call: TRBJ2-7; clone_size: .; cdr3_aa: CASSQSGRAHEQYF; cdr3_nt: TGTGCCAGCAGTCAGAGTGGCAGGGCCCACGAGCAGTACTTC
v_call: TRBV20-1; d_call: .; j_call: TRBJ2-4; clone_size: few; cdr3_aa: CSARKGKAKNIQYF; cdr3_nt: TGCAGTGCTAGAAAGGGAAAAGCCAAAAACATTCAGTACTTC
v_call: TRBV5-1; d_call: .; j_call: TRBJ1-2; clone_size: few; cdr3_aa: CASREALPPNYGYTF; cdr3_nt: TGCGCCAGCAGGGAAGCGTTGCCCCCTAACTATGGCTACACCTTC
v_call: TRBV7-9; d_call: TRBD1; j_call: TRBJ1-4; clone_size: .; cdr3_aa: CASSGHRGPNEKLFF; cdr3_nt: TGTGCCAGCAGCGGTCACAGGGGCCCAAATGAAAAACTGTTTTTT
v_call: TRBV2; d_call: .; j_call: TRBJ1-1; clone_size: .; cdr3_aa: CASSERTRLGGTEAFF; cdr3_nt: TGTGCCAGCAGTGAAAGGACTCGGTTGGGGGGGACTGAAGCTTTCTTT
v_call: TRBV13; d_call: TRBD1; j_call: TRBJ2-7; clone_size: many; cdr3_aa: CASSSQGARYEQYF; cdr3_nt: TGTGCCAGCAGCTCACAGGGGGCAAGGTACGAGCAGTACTTC
v_call: TRBV11-2; d_call: .; j_call: TRBJ1-1; clone_size: many; cdr3_aa: CASSLNLAGYGTEAFF; cdr3_nt: TGTGCCAGCAGCTTAAACTTAGCGGGCTATGGCACTGAAGCTTTCTTT
v_call: TRBV5-1; d_call: TRBD2; j_call: TRBJ2-2; clone_size: .; cdr3_aa: CASRVPSSGVRNTGELFF; cdr3_nt: TGCGCCAGCAGGGTTCCCTCTAGCGGCGTCCGTAACACCGGGGAGCTGTTTTTT
v_call: TRBV7-9; d_call: .; j_call: TRBJ2-7; clone_size: .; cdr3_aa: CASSWDRRQHYEQYF; cdr3_nt: TGTGCCAGCAGCTGGGACCGTAGACAGCACTACGAGCAGTACTTC
v_call: TRBV6-2/TRBV6-3; d_call: .; j_call: TRBJ2-1; clone_size: .; cdr3_aa: CASSYSSPGRGRKNNEQFF; cdr3_nt: TGTGCCAGCAGTTACTCTAGCCCTGGGCGGGGCAGAAAGAACAATGAGCAGTTCTTC
v_call: TRBV29-1; d_call: .; j_call: TRBJ2-3; clone_size: few; cdr3_aa: CSVEAVTQYF; cdr3_nt: TGCAGCGTTGAAGCGGTCACGCAGTATTTT
v_call: TRBV7-3; d_call: TRBD1; j_call: TRBJ2-1; clone_size: many; cdr3_aa: CASSPLGQVVGEQFF; cdr3_nt: TGTGCCAGCAGCCCATTGGGACAGGTGGTCGGTGAGCAGTTCTTC
v_call: TRBV28; d_call: TRBD2; j_call: TRBJ2-7; clone_size: .; cdr3_aa: CASSPVAGGSYEQYF; cdr3_nt: TGTGCCAGCAGTCCAGTAGCGGGAGGCTCCTACGAGCAGTACTTC
v_call: TRBV28; d_call: .; j_call: TRBJ2-7; clone_size: many; cdr3_aa: CASSLGQGLHEQYF; cdr3_nt: TGTGCCAGCAGTTTAGGGCAGGGGTTACACGAGCAGTACTTC
v_call: TRBV20-1; d_call: .; j_call: TRBJ1-1; clone_size: few; cdr3_aa: CSGGGTGTGSEAFF; cdr3_nt: TGCAGCGGGGGGGGCACAGGGACCGGAAGTGAAGCTTTCTTT
v_call: TRBV6-5; d_call: .; j_call: TRBJ1-1; clone_size: many; cdr3_aa: CASSYSGSGTEAFF; cdr3_nt: TGTGCCAGCAGTTACTCGGGCTCGGGAACTGAAGCTTTCTTT
v_call: TRBV2; d_call: TRBD2; j_call: TRBJ2-1; clone_size: many; cdr3_aa: CASSRTSGPNNEQFF; cdr3_nt: TGTGCCAGCAGTCGGACTAGCGGGCCGAACAATGAGCAGTTCTTC
v_call: TRBV5-1; d_call: .; j_call: TRBJ2-5; clone_size: .; cdr3_aa: CASSPGLAGETQYF; cdr3_nt: TGCGCCAGCAGCCCGGGCCTAGCTGGGGAGACCCAGTACTTC
v_call: TRBV5-6; d_call: .; j_call: TRBJ2-3; clone_size: few; cdr3_aa: CASSNIGATDTQYF; cdr3_nt: TGTGCCAGCAGCAACATCGGGGCCACAGATACGCAGTATTTT
v_call: TRBV19; d_call: .; j_call: TRBJ1-2; clone_size: .; cdr3_aa: CATSFGYGYTF; cdr3_nt: TGTGCCACCTCCTTCGGCTATGGCTACACCTTC
v_call: TRBV29-1; d_call: .; j_call: TRBJ2-2; clone_size: .; cdr3_aa: CSVVLVAGEGGQRTGELFF; cdr3_nt: TGCAGCGTTGTCCTAGTTGCGGGAGAAGGGGGTCAACGGACCGGGGAGCTGTTTTTT
v_call: TRBV29-1; d_call: .; j_call: TRBJ2-7; clone_size: .; cdr3_aa: CSVAWSLGDEQYF; cdr3_nt: TGCAGCGTTGCCTGGTCGTTGGGCGACGAGCAGTACTTC
v_call: TRBV9; d_call: .; j_call: TRBJ2-2; clone_size: few; cdr3_aa: CASSDSTGELFF; cdr3_nt: TGTGCCAGCAGCGATAGCACCGGGGAGCTGTTTTTT
v_call: TRBV20-1; d_call: TRBD1; j_call: TRBJ2-3; clone_size: .; cdr3_aa: CSARDEFGQGATDTQYF; cdr3_nt: TGCAGTGCTAGAGATGAGTTCGGACAGGGGGCGACAGATACGCAGTATTTT
v_call: TRBV7-9; d_call: .; j_call: TRBJ1-3; clone_size: many; cdr3_aa: CASSASLGRGNTIYF; cdr3_nt: TGTGCCAGCAGCGCATCCCTGGGGCGGGGAAACACCATATATTTT
v_call: TRBV2; d_call: .; j_call: TRBJ2-7; clone_size: .; cdr3_aa: CASSAPTLGQYHEQYF; cdr3_nt: TGTGCCAGCAGTGCTCCGACCCTAGGACAGTACCACGAGCAGTACTTC
v_call: TRBV4-1; d_call: TRBD1; j_call: TRBJ1-1; clone_size: many; cdr3_aa: CASSQEVTGDTEAFF; cdr3_nt: TGCGCCAGCAGCCAAGAAGTCACAGGGGACACTGAAGCTTTCTTT
v_call: TRBV28; d_call: TRBD2; j_call: TRBJ2-7; clone_size: many; cdr3_aa: CASSLFRGGGNPVKQYF; cdr3_nt: TGTGCCAGCAGTTTATTCCGGGGGGGGGGAAACCCCGTAAAGCAGTACTTC
v_call: TRBV29-1; d_call: TRBD2; j_call: TRBJ2-1; clone_size: .; cdr3_aa: CSVSGTSAYNEQFF; cdr3_nt: TGCAGCGTGTCCGGGACTAGCGCGTACAATGAGCAGTTCTTC
v_call: TRBV18; d_call: TRBD2; j_call: TRBJ2-5; clone_size: .; cdr3_aa: CASSPPSRTSRSQETQYF; cdr3_nt: TGTGCCAGCTCACCACCTTCACGGACTAGCAGATCCCAAGAGACCCAGTACTTC
v_call: TRBV7-3; d_call: .; j_call: TRBJ2-1; clone_size: many; cdr3_aa: CASSFLGNEQFF; cdr3_nt: TGTGCCAGCAGCTTTTTGGGCAATGAGCAGTTCTTC
v_call: TRBV27; d_call: TRBD2; j_call: TRBJ2-7; clone_size: .; cdr3_aa: CASTTLAGPHGEQYF; cdr3_nt: TGTGCCAGCACCACATTAGCGGGGCCCCACGGAGAGCAGTACTTC
v_call: TRBV5-1; d_call: .; j_call: TRBJ1-1; clone_size: many; cdr3_aa: CASSQQPRDTEAFF; cdr3_nt: TGCGCCAGCAGCCAACAGCCCCGGGACACTGAAGCTTTCTTT
v_call: TRBV20-1; d_call: .; j_call: TRBJ1-6; clone_size: .; cdr3_aa: CSARDRLGGGSSPLHF; cdr3_nt: TGCAGTGCTAGAGATCGATTGGGGGGGGGCAGTTCACCCCTCCACTTT
v_call: TRBV7-8; d_call: TRBD2; j_call: TRBJ2-1; clone_size: few; cdr3_aa: CASSLGLAGSNSNNEQFF; cdr3_nt: TGTGCCAGCAGCCTTGGACTAGCGGGATCCAATTCTAACAATGAGCAGTTCTTC
v_call: TRBV20-1; d_call: .; j_call: TRBJ1-5; clone_size: .; cdr3_aa: CSAQRQRNQPQHF; cdr3_nt: TGCAGTGCTCAACGACAGCGCAATCAGCCCCAGCATTTT
v_call: TRBV7-7; d_call: TRBD2; j_call: TRBJ2-3; clone_size: many; cdr3_aa: CASRSLAGEWNTDTQYF; cdr3_nt: TGTGCTAGCAGATCACTAGCGGGAGAGTGGAACACAGATACGCAGTATTTT
v_call: TRBV28; d_call: .; j_call: TRBJ2-2; clone_size: few; cdr3_aa: CASSSLGSGRELFF; cdr3_nt: TGTGCCAGCAGTTCCCTGGGTAGCGGTAGGGAGCTGTTTTTT
v_call: TRBV29-1; d_call: TRBD1; j_call: TRBJ2-7; clone_size: few; cdr3_aa: CSVESGTGPSYEQYF; cdr3_nt: TGCAGCGTTGAATCCGGGACAGGACCCTCCTACGAGCAGTACTTC
v_call: TRBV3-1; d_call: TRBD2; j_call: TRBJ2-1; clone_size: many; cdr3_aa: CASKASGVNNEQFF; cdr3_nt: TGTGCCAGCAAGGCTAGCGGGGTGAACAATGAGCAGTTCTTC
v_call: TRBV19; d_call: .; j_call: TRBJ2-1; clone_size: .; cdr3_aa: CASSPTRGNEQFF; cdr3_nt: TGTGCCAGTAGCCCAACGCGGGGTAATGAGCAGTTCTTC
v_call: TRBV28; d_call: TRBD1; j_call: TRBJ2-2; clone_size: few; cdr3_aa: CASRDLDRANTGELFF; cdr3_nt: TGTGCCAGCAGGGACCTGGACAGGGCGAACACCGGGGAGCTGTTTTTT
v_call: TRBV18; d_call: .; j_call: TRBJ2-3; clone_size: once; cdr3_aa: CASSPSGSDTQYF; cdr3_nt: TGTGCCAGCTCACCATCAGGGTCAGATACGCAGTATTTT
v_call: TRBV12-3/TRBV12-4; d_call: .; j_call: TRBJ2-2; clone_size: .; cdr3_aa: CASSFDANTGELFF; cdr3_nt: TGTGCCAGCAGTTTCGATGCTAACACCGGGGAGCTGTTTTTT